This T cell receptor (beta chain) appears in the sequencing data of a study of blood T cell repertoires in COVID-19. Study-level information: The United States, Italy and Spain supplied acute and convalescent COVID-19 samples. Sources were T cells, B-cell-depleted T cells, or PBMCs; the material itself was cDNA or gDNA.

As originally analysed: Amplification of reference gene primers provided the estimated nucleated cell counts. The table came from immunoSEQ multiplex PCR; TCRdb's copy has only in-frame clones and leaves some out. V and J calls and clone size come straight from that table; D and trimming were deduced from the DNA. The sample has about 190,000 clones; about 81% are singletons. CDR3 length: 15 residues. V lost 2 bases to trimming and J lost 5 bases; unmatched junction nucleotides: 8. CDR1 is MNHNY, CDR2 SVGAGI, per germline (reference sequence). This chain uses TRBV6-6 with TRBJ1-1; TRBD1 aligns across 7 bases. The clonotype originates from a woman of 80 years or more with COVID-19, enrolled during active disease. Sample: peripheral blood. CDR3: CASSYRTGKSTEAFF. The CDR3 nucleotides are TGTGCCAGCAGTTACCGGACAGGAAAAAGTACTGAAGCTTTCTTT.